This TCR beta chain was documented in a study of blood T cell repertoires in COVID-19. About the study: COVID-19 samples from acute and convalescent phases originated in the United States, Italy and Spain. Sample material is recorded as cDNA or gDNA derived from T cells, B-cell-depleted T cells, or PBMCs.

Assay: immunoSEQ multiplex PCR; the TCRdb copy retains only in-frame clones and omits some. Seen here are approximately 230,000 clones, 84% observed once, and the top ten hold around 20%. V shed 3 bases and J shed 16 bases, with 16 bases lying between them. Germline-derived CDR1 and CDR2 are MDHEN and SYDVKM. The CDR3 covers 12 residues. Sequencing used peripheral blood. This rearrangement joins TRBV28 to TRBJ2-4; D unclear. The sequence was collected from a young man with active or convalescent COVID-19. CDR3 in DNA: TGTGCCAGCAGTTTTTTTTCGGCTAGGTTATACTTC. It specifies CASSFFSARLYF.